Below, 22 T cell receptor beta chains from the same sample are listed, as sequenced in a study of shared clonotypes between healthy human individuals. Data came from immunoSEQ multiplex PCR; TCRdb stores just in-frame clones and leaves some out. The profile shows some 1,600,000 clones, 95% to 99% of them singletons. Sequencing used naive CD4+ T cells sorted from blood. Documented subset: CD45RA+ positively selected. Receptors were obtained from a man between 25 and 39 years old in good health.

J is TRBJ1-2 and V is TRBV6-1, with D perhaps TRBD1 (6 bases). CDR1 and CDR2 from the germline V gene are MNHNS and SASEGT. V lost 8 bases and J lost 7, with 23 bases in between. The CDR3 runs 15 residues. The CDR3 is CASRPPLGGPVGYTF. CDR3 DNA sequence: TGTGCCAGCCGCCCGCCTCTCGGGGGGCCGGTTGGCTACACCTTC.

The chain links TRBV18 to TRBJ2-7; tentatively, D is TRBD1 (6 bases). The V gene lost 3 bases and the J gene lost 5 bases, with 26 bases spanning the gap. Germline V gives CDR1 KGHSH, CDR2 LQKENI. CDR3 length: 18 residues. CDR3 sequence reads: CASSPPGSHTLGADEQYF. The CDR3 coding sequence is TGTGCCAGCTCACCCCCGGGTTCTCACACCTTGGGGGCCGACGAGCAGTACTTC. Looking up the rest from reference TRBV18 and TRBJ2-7 gives the full variable domain: NAGVMQNPRHLVRRRGQEARLRCSPMKGHSHVYWYRQLPEEGLKFMVYLQKENIIDESGMPKERFSAEFPKEGPSILRIQQVVRGDSAAYFCASSPPGSHTLGADEQYFGPGTRLTVT.

This chain links TRBV6-1 with TRBJ2-7; TRBD2 matches at 12 bases. The CDR3 runs 14 residues. The junction had 4 bases not matched to a gene; V was cut back by 6 bases and J by 4 bases. Germline V gene data show CDR1 as MNHNS and CDR2 as SASEGT. The CDR3 sequence is CASRQTSGSYEQYF. As DNA, the CDR3 is TGTGCCAGCAGACAGACTAGCGGGAGTTACGAGCAGTACTTC.

The V call is TRBV28, the J call TRBJ2-6; D call uncertain. The germline V gene encodes CDR1 MDHEN and CDR2 SYDVKM. The V gene lost 6 bases and the J gene lost 3 bases, with 9 bases spanning the gap. The length of the CDR3 is 14 residues. The CDR3 region is CASSAPIGANVLTF. CDR3 sequence (DNA): TGTGCCAGCAGCGCCCCGATTGGGGCCAACGTCCTGACTTTC.

The V and J genes are TRBV9 and TRBJ2-2; D is undetermined. Germline V CDR1 and CDR2: SGDLS, YYNGEE. V was pared by 0 bases and J by 6 bases, with 12 bases between. This CDR3 comprises 15 residues. CDR3 in DNA: TGTGCCAGCAGCGTAGAACTTTCGGTCGCCGGGGAGCTGTTTTTT. Encoded protein: CASSVELSVAGELFF.

This clone has just one count. The V gene is TRBV6-5, the J gene TRBJ2-7, with D maybe TRBD1 (5 bases). The CDR3 sequence is 15 residues long. V lost 2 bases to trimming and J lost 4 bases, with 15 bases between them. Germline V gene lookup returns CDR1 MNHEY and CDR2 SVGAGI. In DNA, the CDR3 is TGTGCCAGCAGTTACCAGGAACGGACACGATACGAGCAGTACTTC. Translated, it gives CASSYQERTRYEQYF.

V gene TRBV19 combines with J gene TRBJ2-2; possibly TRBD1 for D (6 bases). This CDR3 contains 16 residues. Germline V gene sequence: CDR1 LNHDA, CDR2 SQIVND (reference sequence). Trimming pared 3 bases from V and 0 bases from J, leaving 11 bases between. The CDR3: CASSILSGANTGELFF. The DNA of the CDR3 is TGTGCCAGTAGTATTTTGTCAGGGGCGAACACCGGGGAGCTGTTTTTT.

The CDR3 bases are TGTGCCAGCAGCTTGGCACAGGGTGGGCGGGAGACCCAGTACTTC. The encoded protein is CASSLAQGGRETQYF. The V call is TRBV5-4, the J call TRBJ2-5; D might be TRBD1 (6 bases). This CDR3 is 15 amino acids long. V dropped 0 bases and J dropped 5 bases, with 14 bases sitting between them. Germline assignment: CDR1 SGHNT and CDR2 YYREEE (reference sequence).

V gene TRBV2 combines with J gene TRBJ1-5, with D possibly TRBD1 on 5 matching bases. V was pared by 4 bases and J by 5 bases, with 15 bases between. The CDR3 runs 15 residues. The germline gives CDR1 SNHLY, CDR2 FYNNEI. CDR3 sequence reads: CASSAGGHGDQPQHF. The CDR3 DNA is TGTGCCAGCAGTGCGGGAGGACACGGAGATCAGCCCCAGCATTTT.

A single count supports this clone. This sequence joins TRBV10-2 and TRBJ2-7; D unresolved. The germline V gene has CDR1 WSHSY and CDR2 SAAADI. The CDR3 length is 13 residues. Trimming pared 2 bases from V and 3 bases from J, leaving 8 bases between. As DNA, the CDR3 is TGCGCCAGCAGTGAGATGACCTACTACGAGCAGTACTTC. Amino acids: CASSEMTYYEQYF.

This clone is a singleton in its sample. The chain is built from TRBV12-5 and TRBJ2-1; D ambiguous. The CDR3 is 13 residues long. Germline CDR1 is LGHNT and CDR2 is FRNRAP. Trimming left V 1 base short and J 7 bases short, with 8 bases between. The CDR3 DNA follows: TGTGCTAGTGGTTTGGGCTTCACGAATGAGCAGTTCTTC. It encodes CASGLGFTNEQFF. The entire variable domain, with the rest obtained from reference TRBV12-5 and TRBJ2-1, is as follows: DARVTQTPRHKVTEMGQEVTMRCQPILGHNTVFWYRQTMMQGLELLAYFRNRAPLDDSGMPKDRFSAEMPDATLATLKIQPSEPRDSAVYFCASGLGFTNEQFFGPGTRLTVL.

The chain is built from TRBV2 and TRBJ2-2; D may correspond to TRBD1 or TRBD2 (5 bases each). From germline, CDR1 is SNHLY and CDR2 FYNNEI. V lost 3 bases and J 2 bases, leaving 10 bases between the germline ends. The CDR3 covers 15 residues. CDR3 in amino acids: CASSDPGPNTGELFF. CDR3 DNA sequence: TGTGCCAGCAGTGATCCGGGACCAAACACCGGGGAGCTGTTTTTT.

This rearrangement joins TRBV7-2 to TRBJ2-2; D is unresolved. CDR3 length: 16 amino acids. Germline V gives CDR1 SGHTA, CDR2 FQGNSA. V was cut by 1 base and J by 2 bases, with 11 bases left in between. CDR3 residues: CASSLDPKSNTGELFF. The DNA for the CDR3 is TGTGCCAGCAGCTTAGACCCAAAAAGCAACACCGGGGAGCTGTTTTTT. The full variable domain, completed using reference TRBV7-2 and TRBJ2-2, is GAGVSQSPSNKVTEKGKDVELRCDPISGHTALYWYRQSLGQGLEFLIYFQGNSAPDKSGLPSDRFSAERTGGSVSTLTIQRTQQEDSAVYLCASSLDPKSNTGELFFGEGSRLTVL.

The V and J genes are TRBV6-5 and TRBJ2-7; possible D gene TRBD1, 5 bases. Trimming removed 6 bases from V and 0 bases from J, with 12 bases in between. Looked up from germline, CDR1 is MNHEY and CDR2 is SVGAGI. This CDR3 has 14 residues. This CDR3 reads CASRGAVSSYEQYF. For the CDR3, the DNA is TGTGCCAGCAGAGGGGCGGTCAGCTCCTACGAGCAGTACTTC.

Note on this clone: A read error may produce the germline difference seen at one junction end. This rearrangement joins TRBV29-1 to TRBJ2-7, with D maybe TRBD1 (6 bases). The CDR3 sequence is 8 residues long. Germline-derived CDR1 and CDR2 are SQVTM and ANQGSEA. The CDR3 nucleotides are TGCAGCGTCGCCTCAGGGGAGTTC. This gives the protein CSVASGEF.

The genes are TRBV7-2 and TRBJ2-6; 7 bases align to TRBD1. This CDR3 is built from 18 residues. CDR1 SGHTA and CDR2 FQGNSA come from the germline V gene. V lost 5 bases, J lost 2 bases, and 12 bases stayed unmatched. CDR3 bases: TGTGCCAGCAGCGTGTCGGGACAGCTCTTAGCTGGGGCCAACGTCCTGACTTTC. As protein: CASSVSGQLLAGANVLTF.

The rearrangement joins TRBV5-6 to TRBJ2-1; TRBD1 matches 10 bases. Germline CDR1 reads SGHDT; CDR2 reads YYEEEE. Trimming at V came to 0 bases and at J to 5 bases, leaving 8 bases not matched to a gene. The CDR3 is made up of 17 amino acids. The CDR3 sequence: CASSLDRRQGADNEQFF. CDR3 nucleotides: TGTGCCAGCAGCTTGGATCGGCGACAGGGGGCCGACAATGAGCAGTTCTTC.

The rearrangement joins TRBV10-3 to TRBJ2-7, with 12 bases that match TRBD2. The CDR3 has 19 amino acids. The V gene's germline CDR1 is ENHRY and CDR2 SYGVKD. V gave up 8 bases and J gave up 7 bases; unmatched junction bases: 24. The CDR3 region is CAIAHVPGLAGGPRGEQYF. The CDR3 nucleotides are TGTGCCATCGCTCACGTCCCCGGGCTAGCGGGAGGGCCACGCGGAGAGCAGTACTTC.

The chain combines TRBV9 with TRBJ2-1; 14 positions agree with TRBD2. CDR1 is SGDLS and CDR2 is YYNGEE in the germline V gene. After removal of 4 bases from V and 6 bases from J, the junction contained 3 bases not matched to a gene. The CDR3 has 15 residues. CDR3 in amino acids: CASSFGLAGGNEQFF. The CDR3 bases are TGTGCCAGCAGCTTTGGACTAGCGGGAGGCAATGAGCAGTTCTTC. The whole variable domain, remainder taken from reference TRBV9 and TRBJ2-1, is DSGVTQTPKHLITATGQRVTLRCSPRSGDLSVYWYQQSLDQGLQFLIQYYNGEERAKGNILERFSAQQFPDLHSELNLSSLELGDSALYFCASSFGLAGGNEQFFGPGTRLTVL.

The chain couples TRBV10-3 to TRBJ2-7; a weak D match, TRBD1 (6 bases). Trimming stripped 3 bases from V and 4 bases from J, with 10 bases between. CDR3 length: 13 residues. Germline V gene sequence: CDR1 ENHRY, CDR2 SYGVKD. The DNA of the CDR3 is TGTGCCATCAGTGAACACACAGGGTACGAGCAGTACTTC. Its protein is CAISEHTGYEQYF.

This chain uses TRBV19 with TRBJ1-2; 7 nucleotides line up with TRBD1. V gave up 4 bases and J gave up 4 bases; unmatched junction bases: 3. Germline loops: CDR1 LNHDA, CDR2 SQIVND (reference sequence). The CDR3 loop spans 13 amino acids. In nucleotides, the CDR3 is TGTGCCAGTAGTAGCCGGACAGGCTATGGCTACACCTTC. This sequence encodes CASSSRTGYGYTF.

The chain is built from TRBV7-9 and TRBJ1-2; TRBD1 is a possible D gene (6 bases). The V end lost 1 base, the J end lost 2 bases, and 14 bases lay between the germline ends. Germline V gene data show CDR1 as SEHNR and CDR2 as FQNEAQ (reference sequence). The CDR3 extends over 16 amino acids. In nucleotides, the CDR3 is TGTGCCAGCAGCTTAGGTAGACAGGCGCTAAACTATGGCTACACCTTC. Translation gives CASSLGRQALNYGYTF.